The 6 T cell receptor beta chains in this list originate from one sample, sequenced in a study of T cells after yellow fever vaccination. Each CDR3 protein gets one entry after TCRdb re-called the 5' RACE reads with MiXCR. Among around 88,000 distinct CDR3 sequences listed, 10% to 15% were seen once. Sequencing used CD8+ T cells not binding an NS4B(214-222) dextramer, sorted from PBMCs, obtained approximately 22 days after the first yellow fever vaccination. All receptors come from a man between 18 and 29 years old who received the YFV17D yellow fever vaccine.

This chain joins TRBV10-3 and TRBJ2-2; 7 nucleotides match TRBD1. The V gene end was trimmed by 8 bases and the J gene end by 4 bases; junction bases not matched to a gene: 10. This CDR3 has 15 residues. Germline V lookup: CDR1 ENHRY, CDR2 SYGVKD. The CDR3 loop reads CAIGESGQPTGELFF. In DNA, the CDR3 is TGTGCCATCGGAGAGTCGGGACAGCCCACCGGGGAGCTGTTTTTT.

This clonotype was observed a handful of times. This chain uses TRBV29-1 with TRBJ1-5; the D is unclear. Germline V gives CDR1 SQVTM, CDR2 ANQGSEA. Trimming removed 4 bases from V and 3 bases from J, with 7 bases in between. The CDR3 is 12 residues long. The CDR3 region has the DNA TGCAGCGTTGGTCAGATCAATCAGCCCCAGCATTTT. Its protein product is CSVGQINQPQHF. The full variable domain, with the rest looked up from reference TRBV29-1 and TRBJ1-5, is SAVISQKPSRDICQRGTSLTIQCQVDSQVTMMFWYRQQPGQSLTLIATANQGSEATYESGFVIDKFPISRPNLTFSTLTVSNMSPEDSSIYLCSVGQINQPQHFGDGTRLSIL.

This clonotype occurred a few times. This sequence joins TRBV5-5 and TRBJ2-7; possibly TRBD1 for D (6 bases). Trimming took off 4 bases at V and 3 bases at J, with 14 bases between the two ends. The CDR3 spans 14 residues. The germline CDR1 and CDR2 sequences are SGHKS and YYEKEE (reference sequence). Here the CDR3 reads CASSHGQKNYEQYF. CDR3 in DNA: TGTGCCAGCAGCCACGGACAGAAGAACTACGAGCAGTACTTC.

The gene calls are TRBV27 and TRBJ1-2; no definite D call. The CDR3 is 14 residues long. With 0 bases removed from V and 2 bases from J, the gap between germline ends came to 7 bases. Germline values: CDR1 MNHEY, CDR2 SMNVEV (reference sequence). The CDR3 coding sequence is TGTGCCAGCAGTTTATCCCAAGAAAACTATGGCTACACCTTC. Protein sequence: CASSLSQENYGYTF.

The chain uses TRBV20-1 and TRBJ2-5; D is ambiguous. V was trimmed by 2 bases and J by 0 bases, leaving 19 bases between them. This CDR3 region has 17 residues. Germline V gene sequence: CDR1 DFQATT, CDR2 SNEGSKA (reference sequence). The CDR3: CSARPRGVWQYQETQYF. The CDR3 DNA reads TGCAGTGCTAGACCGCGAGGTGTATGGCAGTACCAAGAGACCCAGTACTTC.

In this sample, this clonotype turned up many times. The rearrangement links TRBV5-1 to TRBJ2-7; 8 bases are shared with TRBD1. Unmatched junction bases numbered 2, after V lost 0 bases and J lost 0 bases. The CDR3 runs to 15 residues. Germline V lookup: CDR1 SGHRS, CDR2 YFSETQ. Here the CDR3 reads CASSLDRGISYEQYF. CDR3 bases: TGCGCCAGCAGCTTGGACAGGGGGATCTCCTACGAGCAGTACTTC.